Reported below is one T cell receptor beta chain. This sample was included in a study of identifying expanded T cells in peripheral blood. The table came from immunoSEQ multiplex PCR; TCRdb's copy has only in-frame clones and leaves some out. The table includes 85,000 to 100,000 clones, roughly 88% detected once. The source is a person between 18 and 70 years old in good health. The sequenced sample was blood.

As DNA, the CDR3 is TGTGCCAGCAGCCCTAGGAGCGGGACGGGGGATGAGCAGTTCTTC. This gives the protein CASSPRSGTGDEQFF. The rearrangement joins TRBV7-2 to TRBJ2-1, with 7 bases matching TRBD2. The CDR3 consists of 15 residues. CDR1 is SGHTA and CDR2 is FQGNSA in the germline V gene. The trim removed 5 bases at V and 8 bases at J, leaving 12 bases unmatched.